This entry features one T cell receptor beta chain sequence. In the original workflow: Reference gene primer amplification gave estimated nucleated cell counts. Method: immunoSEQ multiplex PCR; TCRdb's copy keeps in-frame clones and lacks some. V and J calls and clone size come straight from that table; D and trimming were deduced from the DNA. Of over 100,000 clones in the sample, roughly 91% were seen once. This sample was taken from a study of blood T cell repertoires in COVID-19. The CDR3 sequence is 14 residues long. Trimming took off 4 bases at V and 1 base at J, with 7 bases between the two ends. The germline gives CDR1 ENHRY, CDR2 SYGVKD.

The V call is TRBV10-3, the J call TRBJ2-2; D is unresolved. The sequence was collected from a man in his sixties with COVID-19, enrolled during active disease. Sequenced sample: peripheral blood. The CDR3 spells CAISAAGNTGELFF. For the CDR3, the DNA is TGTGCCATCAGTGCGGCAGGGAACACCGGGGAGCTGTTTTTT.